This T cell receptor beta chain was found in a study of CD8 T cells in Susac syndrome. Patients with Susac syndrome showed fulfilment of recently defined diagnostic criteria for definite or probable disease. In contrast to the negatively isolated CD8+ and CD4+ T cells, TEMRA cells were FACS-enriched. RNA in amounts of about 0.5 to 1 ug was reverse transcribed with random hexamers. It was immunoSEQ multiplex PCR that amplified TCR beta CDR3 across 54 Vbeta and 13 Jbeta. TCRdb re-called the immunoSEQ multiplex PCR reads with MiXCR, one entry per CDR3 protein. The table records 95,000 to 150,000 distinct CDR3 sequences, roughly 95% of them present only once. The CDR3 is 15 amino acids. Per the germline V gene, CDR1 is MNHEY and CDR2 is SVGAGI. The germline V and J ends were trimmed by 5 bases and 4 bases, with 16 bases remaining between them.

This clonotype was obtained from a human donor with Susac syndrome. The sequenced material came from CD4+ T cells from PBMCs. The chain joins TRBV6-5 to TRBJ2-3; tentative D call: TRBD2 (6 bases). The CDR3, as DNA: TGTGCCAGCAGTCTAAGCGGGTGGCCCGCAGATACGCAGTATTTT. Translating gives CASSLSGWPADTQYF.